This T cell receptor (beta chain) was sequenced for a study of blood T cell repertoires in COVID-19. The cohort comprised adults aged 18 to 89 years residing in approximately 25 US areas. Cohort allocation depended upon clinical history that participants reported. In the authors' methods: Amplifying reference gene primers gave estimates of nucleated cell counts. Repertoires were generated with immunoSEQ multiplex PCR, while TCRdb's copy carries only in-frame clones and drops some. D and trimming were read from the DNA, whereas the V and J calls and clone size are those reported in that table. The profile shows about 250,000 clones, about 91% of them singletons. The CDR3 extends over 13 amino acids. The ends were cut back, 0 bases at V and 8 bases at J, with 5 bases in the middle.

This rearrangement joins TRBV12-3 or TRBV12-4 to TRBJ1-6, with D unresolved. Material: PBMCs or T cells enriched from blood (not recorded which). The origin of this receptor is a woman aged 25 to 39 with acute COVID-19. CDR3 in DNA: TGTGCCAGCAGTTTAGCGCGGGATTCACCCCTCCACTTT. Residues: CASSLARDSPLHF.